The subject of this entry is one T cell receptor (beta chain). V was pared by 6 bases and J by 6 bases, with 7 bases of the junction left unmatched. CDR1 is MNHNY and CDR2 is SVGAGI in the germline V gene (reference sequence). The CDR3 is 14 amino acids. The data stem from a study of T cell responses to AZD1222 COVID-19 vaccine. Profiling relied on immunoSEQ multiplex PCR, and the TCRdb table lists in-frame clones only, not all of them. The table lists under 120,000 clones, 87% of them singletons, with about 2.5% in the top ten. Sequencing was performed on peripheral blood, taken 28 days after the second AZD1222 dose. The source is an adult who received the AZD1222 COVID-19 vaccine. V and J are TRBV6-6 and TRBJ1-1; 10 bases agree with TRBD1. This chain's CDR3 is CASRRGQGTPEAFF. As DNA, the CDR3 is TGTGCCAGCAGGCGGGGACAGGGGACCCCTGAAGCTTTCTTT.